Shown below are 17 T cell receptor beta chains from a single sample sequenced in a study of blood T cells in healthy people across ages. The use of a sample-barcoded 5' primer and a J-beta primer mix characterized a second PCR of roughly 6 to 11 cycles. TCRdb analysed the 5' RACE reads with MiXCR anew, one entry per CDR3 protein. The sample holds 650,000 to 800,000 distinct CDR3 sequences; roughly half are singletons and the top ten take roughly 13%. Sequences were obtained from blood. Source of these receptors: a woman of 80 years or more in good health.

Remarks on this clonotype: With a much larger clone just one base away, this may be a read error. V gene TRBV12-3 or TRBV12-4 combines with J gene TRBJ2-1; no clear D gene. The CDR3 has 15 residues. The CDR3 is CASRPGLNSYNGQFF. As DNA, the CDR3 is TGTGCCAGCAGGCCCGGGTTGAACTCCTACAATGGGCAGTTCTTC.

As to this clonotype: The germline gene is not matched at one end of the junction; a read error may be the cause. The chain employs TRBV5-1 and TRBJ2-4; D unresolved. The better agreement between TRBJ2-7 and the DNA end casts doubt on the J call. Germline values: CDR1 SGHRS, CDR2 YFSETQ. The CDR3 has 14 residues. This chain's CDR3 is CTSSAVAGSDEQYF. In nucleotides, the CDR3 is TGCACCAGCAGCGCCGTTGCCGGGTCCGACGAGCAGTACTTC.

This clonotype was seen repeatedly, ten times or more. This CDR3 reads CSAGRLAGEVTTQYF. As DNA, the CDR3 is TGCAGTGCTGGGAGACTAGCGGGAGAGGTAACGACCCAGTACTTC. The rearrangement links TRBV20-1 to TRBJ2-5; 12 nucleotides agree with TRBD2. CDR1 and CDR2 from the germline V gene are DFQATT and SNEGSKA (reference sequence). Losses at the gene ends were 5 bases for V and 7 bases for J; bases not matched to a gene: 11. This CDR3 region has 15 residues.

Only one count was recorded for this clonotype. V usage is TRBV28 and J usage is TRBJ2-3; maybe TRBD2 (6 bases). The CDR3 contains 15 residues. The germline V gene has CDR1 MDHEN and CDR2 SYDVKM. Trimming took off 8 bases at V and 8 bases at J, with 23 bases between the two ends. CDR3 nucleotides: TGTGCCAGCGCCACTAGCAGACCAGCTCGAGTTACGCAGTATTTT. The encoded protein is CASATSRPARVTQYF.

This clonotype was detected a few times. The CDR3: CASSEKTSGGNTGELFF. The CDR3 DNA is TGTGCCAGCAGCGAAAAGACTAGCGGGGGGAACACCGGGGAGCTGTTTTTT. The rearrangement links TRBV5-6 to TRBJ2-2; 12 bases align to TRBD2. CDR1 is SGHDT, CDR2 YYEEEE, per germline. The V gene end was trimmed by 4 bases and the J gene end by 1 base; junction bases not matched to a gene: 5. CDR3 length equals 17 residues.

A note on this clonotype: This clone may be a read error of a much larger clone one base away. The J gene is TRBJ2-1, the V gene TRBV9; TRBD1 or TRBD2 may be the D gene (5 bases each). Germline CDR1 is SGDLS and CDR2 is YYNGEE. Trimming took 3 bases from V and 0 from J, leaving 13 bases between them. The CDR3 has 16 residues. CDR3 coding DNA: TGTGCCAGCAGCGCGGGACCAGCCCTCTCCTACAATGAGCAGTTCTTC. Encoded protein: CASSAGPALSYNEQFF.

The J gene is TRBJ1-6, the V gene TRBV20-1; weak D call: TRBD1 (6 bases). V lost 6 bases, J lost 9 bases, and 12 bases lay in between. CDR1 and CDR2 (germline): DFQATT, SNEGSKA (reference sequence). The CDR3 consists of 12 residues. CDR3 sequence reads: CSARMGASPLHF. CDR3 coding DNA: TGCAGTGCAAGGATGGGGGCTTCACCCCTCCACTTT.

This chain connects TRBV30 to TRBJ1-3; D is undetermined. Germline V CDR1 and CDR2: GTSNPN, SVGIG (reference sequence). CDR3 length: 11 amino acids. Trimming stripped 5 bases from V and 4 bases from J, with 6 bases between. The CDR3 sequence: CAWGTGNTIYF. The CDR3 nucleotides are TGTGCCTGGGGTACAGGAAACACCATATATTTT.

The V call is TRBV6-6, the J call TRBJ2-7; possibly TRBD1 for D (6 bases). CDR3 length equals 13 residues. The germline V gene has CDR1 MNHNY and CDR2 SVGAGI (reference sequence). Trimming cost V 5 bases and J 3 bases, with 11 bases left between them. CDR3 loop: CASSPTGHYEQYF. The CDR3 nucleotides read TGTGCCAGCAGTCCGACAGGCCACTACGAGCAGTACTTC.

This chain connects TRBV30 to TRBJ1-2; no definite D call. This CDR3 spans 13 amino acids. V was clipped by 2 bases and J by 8 bases, with 15 bases between them. CDR1 and CDR2 (germline): GTSNPN, SVGIG (reference sequence). The CDR3 spells CAWSLAFTGGYTF. CDR3 nucleotide sequence: TGTGCCTGGAGTTTGGCTTTCACGGGAGGCTACACCTTC.

This rearrangement joins TRBV27 to TRBJ2-1, with TRBD2 matching over 7 bases. This CDR3 comprises 16 residues. In germline, CDR1 is MNHEY, CDR2 SMNVEV (reference sequence). J lost 2 bases, V lost 6 bases, and 10 bases had no gene match. The chain's CDR3 is CASSYRGDPPYNEQFF. CDR3 nucleotides: TGTGCCAGCAGCTACCGGGGGGACCCACCCTACAATGAGCAGTTCTTC.

The V and J genes are TRBV27 and TRBJ2-3; D is unclear. V lost 1 base, J lost 1 base, and 9 bases lay in between. This CDR3 has 15 residues. CDR1 MNHEY and CDR2 SMNVEV come from the germline V gene (reference sequence). The CDR3 reads CASSLYGEGTDTQYF. The CDR3 DNA sequence: TGTGCCAGCAGTTTATACGGAGAGGGCACAGATACGCAGTATTTT.

The chain joins TRBV27 to TRBJ2-7; TRBD1 agrees at 9 bases. Germline CDR1 is MNHEY and CDR2 is SMNVEV (reference sequence). Trimming at V came to 6 bases and at J to 3 bases, leaving 9 bases not matched to a gene. This CDR3 contains 15 residues. CDR3 sequence reads: CASSVAGTGIYEQYF. The CDR3 DNA reads as TGTGCCAGCAGCGTCGCCGGGACAGGGATCTACGAGCAGTACTTC.

This clonotype was seen at least ten times. The rearrangement uses TRBV3-1 and TRBJ2-5, with 7 bases identical to TRBD2. The trim removed 4 bases at V and 4 bases at J, leaving 9 bases unmatched. Germline V CDR1 and CDR2: LGHDT, YNNKEL (reference sequence). This CDR3 spans 15 amino acids. This CDR3 reads CASSPSGAGVETQYF. Here the CDR3 DNA reads TGTGCCAGCAGCCCATCTGGGGCGGGAGTAGAGACCCAGTACTTC.

The chain uses TRBV14 and TRBJ2-7; D is undetermined. The V end lost 0 bases, the J end lost 4 bases, and 16 bases lay between the germline ends. Per germline, CDR1 SGHDN and CDR2 FVKESK. This CDR3 is built from 16 residues. The CDR3 region is CASSQDSPVAAYEQYF. In DNA form, the CDR3 reads TGTGCCAGCAGCCAAGATTCGCCGGTGGCTGCGTACGAGCAGTACTTC.

This clonotype has at least ten counts. J is TRBJ2-7 and V is TRBV2; 8 nucleotides agree with TRBD1. V dropped 7 bases and J dropped 3; count of bases not matched to a gene: 5. The CDR3 covers 13 residues. The germline V gene encodes CDR1 SNHLY and CDR2 FYNNEI. CDR3 sequence (DNA): TGTGCCAGCACGGGACAGGTTGACTACGAGCAGTACTTC. Its protein is CASTGQVDYEQYF. The complete variable domain, with remaining parts taken from reference TRBV2 and TRBJ2-7, reads EPEVTQTPSHQVTQMGQEVILRCVPISNHLYFYWYRQILGQKVEFLVSFYNNEISEKSEIFDDQFSVERPDGSNFTLKIRSTKLEDSAMYFCASTGQVDYEQYFGPGTRLTVT.

The table lists this clonotype with a few counts. V and J are TRBV13 and TRBJ2-1; the match to TRBD2 covers 12 bases. Germline V lookup: CDR1 PRHDT, CDR2 FYEKMQ (reference sequence). The CDR3 runs to 15 residues. V gave up 5 bases and J gave up 2 bases; unmatched junction bases: 1. CDR3 in amino acids: CASSRLAGAYNEQFF. As DNA, the CDR3 is TGTGCCAGCAGCCGACTAGCGGGAGCCTACAATGAGCAGTTCTTC.